This passage covers 10 T cell receptor beta chains from one sample sequenced in a study of blood T cell repertoires in COVID-19. The protocol was immunoSEQ multiplex PCR, while the TCRdb copy is restricted to in-frame clones and leaves out a portion. This table has approximately 140,000 clones, 65% to 85% appearing once. Sequenced material: peripheral blood. These TCRs come from a woman older than 75 with acute or convalescent COVID-19.

The V and J genes are TRBV7-2 and TRBJ1-3, with a possible D match to TRBD1 (6 bases). This CDR3 has 15 amino acids. V lost 5 bases and J lost 0, with 11 bases in between. Germline values: CDR1 SGHTA, CDR2 FQGNSA. This CDR3 is CASSKDSNSGNTIYF. Here the CDR3 DNA reads TGTGCCAGCAGCAAGGACAGTAACTCTGGAAACACCATATATTTT.

The chain has TRBV24-1 and TRBJ1-1; 8 nucleotides match TRBD1. V lost 4 bases to trimming and J lost 10 bases; unmatched junction nucleotides: 10. The CDR3 covers 14 residues. CDR1 KGHDR and CDR2 SFDVKD come from the germline V gene. CDR3: CATSDPGQVVGAFF. The CDR3 nucleotides are TGTGCCACCAGTGACCCGGGACAGGTCGTTGGAGCTTTCTTT.

This clone was seen a single time. This chain links TRBV19 with TRBJ2-1; 11 bases align to TRBD2. The junction had 3 bases not matched to a gene; V was cut back by 5 bases and J by 9 bases. The CDR3 consists of 13 residues. CDR1 and CDR2 (germline): LNHDA, SQIVND (reference sequence). The CDR3 protein is CASSVSGRVEQFF. CDR3 DNA: TGTGCCAGTAGTGTTAGCGGGAGGGTTGAGCAGTTCTTC. The full variable domain, completed using reference TRBV19 and TRBJ2-1, is DGGITQSPKYLFRKEGQNVTLSCEQNLNHDAMYWYRQDPGQGLRLIYYSQIVNDFQKGDIAEGYSVSREKKESFPLTVTSAQKNPTAFYLCASSVSGRVEQFFGPGTRLTVL.

This clone was recorded only once. The chain links TRBV11-2 to TRBJ1-2, with D possibly TRBD1 on 5 matching bases. The CDR3 length is 14 residues. The V end lost 4 bases, the J end lost 2 bases, and 11 bases lay between the germline ends. The germline V gene has CDR1 SGHAT and CDR2 FQNNGV. CDR3 nucleotide sequence: TGTGCCAGCAGCTCGACAGACAGAAACTATGGCTACACCTTC. Protein product: CASSSTDRNYGYTF.

The chain links TRBV6-2 or TRBV6-3 to TRBJ2-3; 8 bases line up with TRBD2. Germline CDR1 is MNHEY and CDR2 is SVGEGT. CDR3 length: 16 amino acids. V shed 2 bases, J shed 5 bases, and the junction held 9 bases outside the gene matches. The CDR3 sequence: CASSYVPGRALDTQYF. In nucleotides, the CDR3 is TGTGCCAGCAGTTACGTTCCCGGGAGGGCCTTAGATACGCAGTATTTT.

The rearrangement uses TRBV6-5 and TRBJ1-1; the match to TRBD1 covers 7 bases. J was trimmed by 5 bases and V by 6 bases; bases with no gene match: 6. Germline lookup yields CDR1 MNHEY and CDR2 SVGAGI. The CDR3 length is 13 residues. CDR3 protein: CASRGQRGTEAFF. The DNA for the CDR3 is TGTGCCAGCAGGGGACAGAGAGGGACTGAAGCTTTCTTT.

The chain joins TRBV7-2 to TRBJ2-1; D is unresolved. V was shortened by 1 base and J by 4 bases, with 8 bases between the two germline ends. Per the germline V gene, CDR1 is SGHTA and CDR2 is FQGNSA. The CDR3 extends over 14 amino acids. The CDR3 region is CASSLVGRYNEQFF. In DNA form, the CDR3 reads TGTGCCAGCAGCTTAGTTGGCAGATACAATGAGCAGTTCTTC.

The chain links TRBV5-1 to TRBJ2-1; a weak D match, TRBD1 (6 bases). Germline V gene sequence: CDR1 SGHRS, CDR2 YFSETQ. This CDR3 region has 14 residues. Trimming removed 3 bases from V and 7 bases from J, with 14 bases in between. The CDR3 DNA sequence: TGCGCCAGCAGCTCCCACCCTCAGGGGAATGAGCAGTTCTTC. Translated: CASSSHPQGNEQFF.

CDR3 DNA sequence: TGTGCCAGCAGCTTAGCCGGCGGGGGGGATGAGCAGTTCTTC. It encodes CASSLAGGGDEQFF. The chain has TRBV7-2 and TRBJ2-1; TRBD2 matches at 9 bases. This CDR3 region has 14 residues. Germline loops: CDR1 SGHTA, CDR2 FQGNSA. Trimming at V came to 0 bases and at J to 8 bases, leaving 2 bases not matched to a gene.

This chain links TRBV11-2 with TRBJ2-7; TRBD2 agrees at 15 bases. The V and J ends lost 5 bases and 3 bases, in that order; junction bases with no gene match: 5. The CDR3 runs 16 residues. Germline values: CDR1 SGHAT, CDR2 FQNNGV. DNA of the CDR3: TGTGCCAGCAGCCCGGGACTAGCGGGAGGCAGCTACGAGCAGTACTTC. It translates to CASSPGLAGGSYEQYF.